One sample yielded the 2 T cell receptor beta chains listed below, sequenced in a study of OX40 agonist ivuxolimab in advanced cancers. The assay was immunoSEQ multiplex PCR, and TCRdb's table has in-frame clones only and misses some. The table lists fewer than 95,000 clones, about 92% of them singletons. Specimen: CD4+ or CD8+ T cells sorted from blood, collected in a trial of the OX40 agonist ivuxolimab. These receptors all come from an adult with an advanced solid tumor such as melanoma, head and neck, liver or kidney cancer.

This chain uses TRBV19 with TRBJ2-7, with TRBD1 matching over 8 bases. The germline gives CDR1 LNHDA, CDR2 SQIVND (reference sequence). The CDR3 runs 13 residues. The J segment lost 5 bases and the V segment lost 5 bases, leaving 5 bases of the junction unmatched. The DNA of the CDR3 is TGTGCCAGTAGTCCCAGGGGGCGGAACGAGCAGTACTTC. Its protein is CASSPRGRNEQYF.

The chain recombines TRBV7-9 with TRBJ1-5, with D possibly matching TRBD1 (6 bases). The CDR3 extends over 14 amino acids. The V gene's germline CDR1 is SEHNR and CDR2 FQNEAQ (reference sequence). The V gene lost 2 bases and the J gene lost 9 bases, with 14 bases spanning the gap. CDR3 protein: CASSLHEGVGPQHF. CDR3 DNA: TGTGCCAGCAGCTTACACGAGGGGGTAGGGCCCCAGCATTTT.